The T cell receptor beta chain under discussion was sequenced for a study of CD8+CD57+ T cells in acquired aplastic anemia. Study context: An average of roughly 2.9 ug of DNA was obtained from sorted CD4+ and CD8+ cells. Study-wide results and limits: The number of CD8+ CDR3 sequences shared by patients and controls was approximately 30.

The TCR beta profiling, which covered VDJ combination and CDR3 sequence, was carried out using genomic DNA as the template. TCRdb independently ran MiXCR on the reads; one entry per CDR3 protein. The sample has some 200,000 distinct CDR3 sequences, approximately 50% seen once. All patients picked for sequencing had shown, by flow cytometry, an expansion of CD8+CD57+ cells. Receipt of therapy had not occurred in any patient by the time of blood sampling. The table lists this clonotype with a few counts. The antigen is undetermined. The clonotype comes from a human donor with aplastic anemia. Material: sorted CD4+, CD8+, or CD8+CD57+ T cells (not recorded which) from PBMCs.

The CDR3 DNA follows: TGTGCCAGCAGTGGGAGGCGAAACTATGGCTACACCTTC. Translation gives CASSGRRNYGYTF. The chain combines TRBV2 with TRBJ1-2; unclear D gene. Germline V gene sequence: CDR1 SNHLY, CDR2 FYNNEI. V was cut by 4 bases and J by 2 bases, with 8 bases left in between. The CDR3 consists of 13 residues. Variable domain in full (rest from reference TRBV2 and TRBJ1-2): EPEVTQTPSHQVTQMGQEVILRCVPISNHLYFYWYRQILGQKVEFLVSFYNNEISEKSEIFDDQFSVERPDGSNFTLKIRSTKLEDSAMYFCASSGRRNYGYTFGSGTRLTVV.